This entry lists 8 T cell receptor beta chains sequenced from one sample in a study of early T cells in non-severe SARS-CoV-2 infection. MiXCR, run by TCRdb on the 5' RACE reads, gives a single entry per CDR3 protein. This sample has more than 55,000 distinct CDR3 sequences; less than 15% occur once, and the top ten carry about 10%. The material was whole blood, obtained at baseline. Receptor source: an adult who was a healthcare worker with PCR-confirmed SARS-CoV-2 infection or an uninfected control (not recorded which).

J is TRBJ1-2 and V is TRBV5-1, with a weak D call TRBD1 (6 bases). The germline CDR1 and CDR2 sequences are SGHRS and YFSETQ. V was trimmed by 6 bases and J by 3 bases, leaving 18 bases between them. This CDR3 region has 15 residues. CDR3 coding DNA: TGCGCCAGCAATGTCTTCACAGGGAGAGACTATGGCTACACCTTC. This sequence encodes CASNVFTGRDYGYTF.

This clonotype has a count of ten or more. The CDR3 here is CASSQTRRRLAGVEDTQYF. The CDR3 DNA reads as TGTGCCAGCAGTCAAACTCGTCGCCGACTAGCGGGGGTCGAGGATACGCAGTATTTT. This chain connects TRBV3-1 to TRBJ2-3, with 12 bases identical to TRBD2. Germline CDR1 is LGHDT and CDR2 is YNNKEL (reference sequence). Trimming took 6 bases from V and 6 from J; bases not matched to a gene: 19. The CDR3 loop spans 19 amino acids.

J is TRBJ1-1 and V is TRBV6-1; D perhaps matches TRBD1 (6 bases). Trimming left V 8 bases short and J 5 bases short, with 9 bases between. Germline assignment: CDR1 MNHNS and CDR2 SASEGT. The length of the CDR3 is 11 residues. The CDR3 sequence is CASLTGTEAFF. CDR3 bases: TGTGCCAGCTTAACAGGGACTGAAGCTTTCTTT.

This chain joins TRBV20-1 and TRBJ2-3, with unresolved D. V lost 2 bases to trimming and J lost 2 bases, with 17 bases between them. Germline CDR1 DFQATT, CDR2 SNEGSKA (reference sequence). The CDR3 is made up of 16 amino acids. The CDR3 nucleotides are TGCAGTGCTAGAATCGGACCATCGAGACTCACAGATACGCAGTATTTT. Translating it yields CSARIGPSRLTDTQYF.

This clonotype was picked up many times. The chain recombines TRBV29-1 with TRBJ2-7; D may match TRBD1 or TRBD2 (5 bases each). The ends were cut back, 7 bases at V and 2 bases at J, with 18 bases in the middle. Looked up from germline, CDR1 is SQVTM and CDR2 is ANQGSEA. The CDR3 length is 14 residues. CDR3 amino acids: CSAVRDLPAYEQYF. The CDR3 DNA is TGCAGCGCCGTCAGGGACCTACCAGCCTACGAGCAGTACTTC.

The V call is TRBV7-3, the J call TRBJ1-3; 8 bases are shared with TRBD1. Germline CDR1 reads SGHTA; CDR2 reads FQGTGA. J was trimmed by 0 bases and V by 5 bases; bases with no gene match: 9. The CDR3 length is 17 residues. The CDR3 DNA follows: TGTGCCAGCAGCGATCGGACAGGGCGCCTCTCTGGAAACACCATATATTTT. Its translation: CASSDRTGRLSGNTIYF.

This clonotype was seen at least ten times. The V call is TRBV7-3, the J call TRBJ2-3; 10 bases are a match to TRBD2. The CDR3 loop spans 16 amino acids. The V segment lost 0 bases and the J segment 1 base; nucleotides outside the gene matches: 1. Looked up from germline, CDR1 is SGHTA and CDR2 is FQGTGA. CDR3 protein: CASSLTGTSGTDTQYF. DNA for the CDR3: TGTGCCAGCAGCTTAACAGGGACTAGCGGCACAGATACGCAGTATTTT. The full variable domain, in which reference TRBV7-3 and TRBJ2-3 provide the parts outside the CDR3, is GAGVSQTPSNKVTEKGKYVELRCDPISGHTALYWYRQSLGQGPEFLIYFQGTGAADDSGLPNDRFFAVRPEGSVSTLKIQRTERGDSAVYLCASSLTGTSGTDTQYFGPGTRLTVL.

This clonotype was seen more than once but under ten times. The chain employs TRBV5-5 and TRBJ2-3; D remains ambiguous. Germline CDR1 SGHKS, CDR2 YYEKEE (reference sequence). CDR3 length equals 16 residues. The V gene lost 1 base and the J gene lost 0 bases, with 12 bases spanning the gap. The CDR3 loop reads CASSLLGKGSTDTQYF. The CDR3 DNA sequence: TGTGCCAGCAGCTTGCTGGGGAAAGGGAGCACAGATACGCAGTATTTT.